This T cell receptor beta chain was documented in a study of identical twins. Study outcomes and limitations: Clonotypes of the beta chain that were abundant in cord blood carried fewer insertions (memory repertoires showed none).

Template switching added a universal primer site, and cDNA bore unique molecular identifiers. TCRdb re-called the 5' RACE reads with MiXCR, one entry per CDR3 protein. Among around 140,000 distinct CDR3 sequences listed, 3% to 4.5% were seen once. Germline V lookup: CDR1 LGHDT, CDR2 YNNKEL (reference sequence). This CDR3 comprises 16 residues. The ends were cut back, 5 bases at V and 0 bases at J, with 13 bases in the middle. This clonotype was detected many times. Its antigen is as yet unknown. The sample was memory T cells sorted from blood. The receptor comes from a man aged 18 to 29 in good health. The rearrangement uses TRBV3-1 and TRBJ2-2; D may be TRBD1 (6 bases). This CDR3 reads CASSEGGRSNTGELFF. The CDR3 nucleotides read TGTGCCAGCAGCGAAGGGGGACGTTCGAACACCGGGGAGCTGTTTTTT. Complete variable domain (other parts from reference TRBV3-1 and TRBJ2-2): DTAVSQTPKYLVTQMGNDKSIKCEQNLGHDTMYWYKQDSKKFLKIMFSYNNKELIINETVPNRFSPKSPDKAHLNLHINSLELGDSAVYFCASSEGGRSNTGELFFGEGSRLTVL.